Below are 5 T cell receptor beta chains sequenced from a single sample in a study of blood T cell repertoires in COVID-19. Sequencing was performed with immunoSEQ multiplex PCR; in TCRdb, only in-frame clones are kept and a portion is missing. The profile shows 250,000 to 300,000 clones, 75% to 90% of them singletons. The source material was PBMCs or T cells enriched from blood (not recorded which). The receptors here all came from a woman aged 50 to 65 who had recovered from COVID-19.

DNA of the CDR3: TGTGCCAGCAGCTCTCCAACTCCGGGACAGCGATATAATTCACCCCTCCACTTT. Its protein product is CASSSPTPGQRYNSPLHF. This sequence joins TRBV21-1 and TRBJ1-6; the table's D call, TRBD1, was not checked against the DNA. TRBV21-1 is a known pseudogene. This CDR3 spans 18 amino acids.

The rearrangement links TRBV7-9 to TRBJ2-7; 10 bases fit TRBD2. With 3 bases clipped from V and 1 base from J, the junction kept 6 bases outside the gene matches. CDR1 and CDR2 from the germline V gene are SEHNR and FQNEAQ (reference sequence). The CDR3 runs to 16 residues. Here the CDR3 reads CASSFLGTSESYEQYF. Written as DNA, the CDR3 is TGTGCCAGCAGCTTCCTAGGGACTAGCGAATCCTACGAGCAGTACTTC.

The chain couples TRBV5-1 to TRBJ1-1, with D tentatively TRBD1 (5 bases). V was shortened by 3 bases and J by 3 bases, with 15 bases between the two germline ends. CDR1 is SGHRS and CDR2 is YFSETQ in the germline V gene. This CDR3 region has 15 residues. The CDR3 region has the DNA TGCGCCAGCAGCTCCGGGGCGGGGGGAGACACTGAAGCTTTCTTT. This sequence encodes CASSSGAGGDTEAFF.

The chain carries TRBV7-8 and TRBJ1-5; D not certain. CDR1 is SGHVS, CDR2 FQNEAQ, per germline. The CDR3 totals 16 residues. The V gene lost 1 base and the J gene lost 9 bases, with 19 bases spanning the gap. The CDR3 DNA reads TGTGCCAGCAGCTTAGGTCCAGGCGCCTTTCGTGGGCCCCAGCATTTT. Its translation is CASSLGPGAFRGPQHF.

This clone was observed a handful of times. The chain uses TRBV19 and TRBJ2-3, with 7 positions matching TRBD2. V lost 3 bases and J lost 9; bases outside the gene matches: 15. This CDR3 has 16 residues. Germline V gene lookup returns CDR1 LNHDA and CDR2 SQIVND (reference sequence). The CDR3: CASSISWQGGFSTQYF. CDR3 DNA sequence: TGTGCCAGTAGTATCTCTTGGCAGGGAGGGTTCTCCACGCAGTATTTT.